This paragraph covers one T cell receptor (beta chain) sequence. Germline V gene lookup returns CDR1 SGHAT and CDR2 FQDESV (reference sequence). There are 18 residues in the CDR3. V shed 5 bases and J 4 bases; nucleotides not matched to a gene: 18. Using RNA transcripts as the source, TCR beta CDR3 regions were amplified. First-round RT-PCR of the TCR CDR3 relied on the HTBI primer set. In TCRdb, the multiplex PCR reads were re-called with MiXCR into one record per CDR3 protein. Seen here are 300,000 to 350,000 distinct CDR3 sequences, around 16% observed once, and the top ten hold around 35%. These data originate in a study of T cells in Graves' hyperthyroidism and ophthalmopathy. Patients having uncontrolled infection, another autoimmune disease, pregnancy or lactation were not included.

V and J are TRBV11-1 and TRBJ2-3; 7 bases line up with TRBD2. The specimen sequenced was blood. The TCR comes from a man aged 25 to 40 with Graves' hyperthyroidism. The CDR3 region has the DNA TGTGCCAGCAGCCGTCTTCCCTGGGGGGGACGTGTAGCAGATACGCAGTATTTT. This encodes CASSRLPWGGRVADTQYF.